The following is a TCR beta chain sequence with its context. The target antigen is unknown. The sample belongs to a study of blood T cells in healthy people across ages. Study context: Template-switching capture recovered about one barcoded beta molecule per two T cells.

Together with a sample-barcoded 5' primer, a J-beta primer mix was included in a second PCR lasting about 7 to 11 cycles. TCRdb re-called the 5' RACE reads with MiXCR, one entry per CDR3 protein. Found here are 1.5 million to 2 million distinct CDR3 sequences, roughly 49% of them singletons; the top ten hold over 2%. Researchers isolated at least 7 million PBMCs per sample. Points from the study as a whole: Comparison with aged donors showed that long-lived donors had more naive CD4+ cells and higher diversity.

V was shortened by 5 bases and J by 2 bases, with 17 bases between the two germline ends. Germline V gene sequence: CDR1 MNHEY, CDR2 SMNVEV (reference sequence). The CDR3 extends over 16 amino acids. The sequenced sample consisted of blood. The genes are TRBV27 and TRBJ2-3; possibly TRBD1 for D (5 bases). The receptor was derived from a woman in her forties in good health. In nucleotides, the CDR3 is TGTGCCAGCAGTACCATGATGGGGCTGACCACAGATACGCAGTATTTT. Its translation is CASSTMMGLTTDTQYF.